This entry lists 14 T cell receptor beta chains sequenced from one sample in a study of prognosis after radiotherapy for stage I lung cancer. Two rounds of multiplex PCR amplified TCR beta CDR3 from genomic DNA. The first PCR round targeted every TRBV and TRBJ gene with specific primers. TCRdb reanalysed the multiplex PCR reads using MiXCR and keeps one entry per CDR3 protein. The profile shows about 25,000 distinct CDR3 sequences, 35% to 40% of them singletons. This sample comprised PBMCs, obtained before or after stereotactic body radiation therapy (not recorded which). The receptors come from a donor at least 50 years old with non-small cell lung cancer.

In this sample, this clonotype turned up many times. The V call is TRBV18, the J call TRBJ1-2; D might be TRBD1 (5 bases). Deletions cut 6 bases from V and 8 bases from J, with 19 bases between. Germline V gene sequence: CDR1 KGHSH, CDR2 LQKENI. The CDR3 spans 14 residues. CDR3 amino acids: CASSTNQGSKGYTF. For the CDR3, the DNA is TGTGCCAGCTCGACAAACCAGGGTTCAAAGGGCTACACCTTC. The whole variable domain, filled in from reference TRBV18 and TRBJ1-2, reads NAGVMQNPRHLVRRRGQEARLRCSPMKGHSHVYWYRQLPEEGLKFMVYLQKENIIDESGMPKERFSAEFPKEGPSILRIQQVVRGDSAAYFCASSTNQGSKGYTFGSGTRLTVV.

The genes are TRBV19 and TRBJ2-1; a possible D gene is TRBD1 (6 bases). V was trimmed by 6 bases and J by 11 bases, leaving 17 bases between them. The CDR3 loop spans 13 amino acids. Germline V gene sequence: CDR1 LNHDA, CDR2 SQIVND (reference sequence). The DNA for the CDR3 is TGTGCCAGTAGCCCGGCAGGGGAACCCCAGCAGTTCTTC. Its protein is CASSPAGEPQQFF.

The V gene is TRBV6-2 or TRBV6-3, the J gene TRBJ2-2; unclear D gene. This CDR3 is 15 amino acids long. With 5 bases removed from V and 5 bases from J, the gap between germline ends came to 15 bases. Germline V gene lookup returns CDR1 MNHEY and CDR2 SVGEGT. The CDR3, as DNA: TGTGCCAGCAGTGAACGGCCCGGGTATACCGGGGAGCTGTTTTTT. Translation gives CASSERPGYTGELFF.

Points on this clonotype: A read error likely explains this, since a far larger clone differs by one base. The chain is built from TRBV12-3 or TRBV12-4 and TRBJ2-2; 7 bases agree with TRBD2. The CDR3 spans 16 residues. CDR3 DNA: TGTGCCAGCAGCTTACGTCTAGCGGCGAAAACCGGGGAGCTGTTTTTT. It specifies CASSLRLAAKTGELFF.

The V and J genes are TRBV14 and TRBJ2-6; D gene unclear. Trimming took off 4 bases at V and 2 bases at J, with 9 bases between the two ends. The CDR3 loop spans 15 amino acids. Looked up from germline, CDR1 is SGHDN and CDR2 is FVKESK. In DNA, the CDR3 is TGTGCCAGCAGCCTTTCGGGTGCTGGGGCCAACGTCCTGACTTTC. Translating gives CASSLSGAGANVLTF.

CDR3 sequence reads: CSARSGQETADTQYF. The DNA of the CDR3 is TGCAGTGCTAGAAGCGGACAGGAAACGGCAGATACGCAGTATTTT. The chain links TRBV20-1 to TRBJ2-3, with 7 bases that match TRBD1. The ends lost 2 bases at V and 4 bases at J; junction bases unmatched: 9. The V gene's germline CDR1 is DFQATT and CDR2 SNEGSKA (reference sequence). This CDR3 contains 15 residues.

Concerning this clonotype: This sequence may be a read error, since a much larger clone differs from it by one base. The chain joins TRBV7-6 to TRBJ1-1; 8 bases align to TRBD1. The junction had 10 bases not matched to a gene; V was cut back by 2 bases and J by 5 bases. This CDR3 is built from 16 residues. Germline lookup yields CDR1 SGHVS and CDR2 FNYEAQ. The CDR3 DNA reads TGTGCCAGCAGCTTAAGGCCTGGACAGGGTAGTACTGAAGCTTTCTTT. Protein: CASSLRPGQGSTEAFF.

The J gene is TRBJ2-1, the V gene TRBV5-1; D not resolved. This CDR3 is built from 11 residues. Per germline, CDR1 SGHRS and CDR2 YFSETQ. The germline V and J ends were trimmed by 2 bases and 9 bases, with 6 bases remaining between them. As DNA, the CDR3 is TGCGCCAGCAGCTTTTCTGCTGAGCAGTTCTTC. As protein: CASSFSAEQFF.

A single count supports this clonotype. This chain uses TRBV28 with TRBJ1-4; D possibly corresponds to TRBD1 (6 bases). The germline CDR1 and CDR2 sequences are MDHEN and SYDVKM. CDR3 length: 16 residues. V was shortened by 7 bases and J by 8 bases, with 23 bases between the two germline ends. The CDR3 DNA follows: TGTGCCAGCACCCCGTCCTACGGGGGGCTGAGGGAAAAACTGTTTTTT. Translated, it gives CASTPSYGGLREKLFF.

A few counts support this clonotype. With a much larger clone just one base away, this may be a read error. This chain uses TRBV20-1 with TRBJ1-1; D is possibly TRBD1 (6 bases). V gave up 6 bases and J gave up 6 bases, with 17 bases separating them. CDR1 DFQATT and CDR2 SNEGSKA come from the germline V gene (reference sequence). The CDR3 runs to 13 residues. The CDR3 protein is CSADRGGVAEAFF. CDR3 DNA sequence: TGCAGTGCCGATAGGGGGGGTGTCGCTGAAGCTTTCTTT.

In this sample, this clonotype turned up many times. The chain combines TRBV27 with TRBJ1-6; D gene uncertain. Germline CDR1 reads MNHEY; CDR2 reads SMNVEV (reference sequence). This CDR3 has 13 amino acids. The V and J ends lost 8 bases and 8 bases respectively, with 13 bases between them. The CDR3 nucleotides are TGTGCCAGCGGGCGGACCGAAGATTCACCCCTCCACTTT. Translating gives CASGRTEDSPLHF.

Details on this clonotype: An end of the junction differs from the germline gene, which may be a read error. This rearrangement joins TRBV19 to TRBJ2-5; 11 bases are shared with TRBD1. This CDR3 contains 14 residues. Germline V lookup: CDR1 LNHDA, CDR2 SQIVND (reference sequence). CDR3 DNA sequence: TGTGCCAGTAGCGGACAGGGGGCTCAAGAGACTCAGTACTTC. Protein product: CASSGQGAQETQYF.

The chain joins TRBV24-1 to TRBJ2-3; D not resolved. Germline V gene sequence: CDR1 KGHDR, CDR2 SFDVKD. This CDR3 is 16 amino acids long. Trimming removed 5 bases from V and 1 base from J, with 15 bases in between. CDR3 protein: CATSAPTISGTDTQYF. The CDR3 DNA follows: TGTGCCACCAGTGCCCCTACGATTTCTGGCACAGATACGCAGTATTTT.

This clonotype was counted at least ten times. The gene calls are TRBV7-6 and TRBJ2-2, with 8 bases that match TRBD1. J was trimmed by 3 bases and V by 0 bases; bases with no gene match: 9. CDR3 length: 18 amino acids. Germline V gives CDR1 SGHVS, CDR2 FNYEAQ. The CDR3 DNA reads TGTGCCAGCAGCTTAGCGGCAGGGGGCCCAAGGCACACCGGGGAGCTGTTTTTT. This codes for CASSLAAGGPRHTGELFF.